The entry that follows covers one T cell receptor beta chain sequence. Its specificity is not known. TCR beta libraries were made by UMI-labeled 5' RACE. Original processing notes: Functional CDR3 beta clonotypes numbered about 2,900 to 20,000 per TCR beta library. TCRdb reprocessed the 5' RACE reads and reports one entry per CDR3 protein, with no DNA. TCRdb, not the authors, supplied the V and J calls. Recorded here are fewer than 20,000 distinct CDR3 sequences; the top ten clones represent about 5%. This sample was taken from a study of human CD8 memory T cell subsets. Study-level findings and limits: Stem-like memory and precursor exhausted T cell repertoires overlapped minimally with each other. Stem-like memory T cells and precursor exhausted T cells both came out with similarly high diversity, but effector memory cells did not.

This CDR3 comprises 16 residues. CDR1 is KGHSH and CDR2 is LQKENI in the germline V gene. The chain has TRBV18 and TRBJ2-1; absent DNA, TCRdb's TRBD1 call cannot be checked. The receptor's source is a human donor in good health. The sample comprised CD8+ T cells from PBMCs. This CDR3 reads CASSTGTQVPYNEQFF.